A single sample gave rise to the 31 T cell receptor beta chains below, sequenced in a study of human CD8 memory T cell subsets. TPEX cells, early memory CD8+ T cells with exhausted-like traits, were CCR7+ PD-1+ TIGIT+. Libraries for TCR beta were constructed using UMI-labeled 5' RACE. One entry per CDR3 protein, without DNA, is what TCRdb gives after re-calling the 5' RACE reads. This sample contains 6,700 or so distinct CDR3 sequences. Material for sequencing was CD8+ T cells from PBMCs. These receptors originate from a human donor in good health.

This rearrangement joins TRBV12-3 or TRBV12-4 to TRBJ2-7; there is no DNA to check the TCRdb D call of TRBD2. CDR3 length: 15 residues. The CDR3 spells CASSSGGEFSYEQYF.

This clonotype is classed as medium-sized by frequency. The rearrangement links TRBV7-8 to TRBJ2-2; with no DNA, the TCRdb D assignment of TRBD1 cannot be verified. The CDR3 covers 16 residues. From germline, CDR1 is SGHVS and CDR2 FQNEAQ. CDR3 amino acids: CASSLELSGGTGELFF.

This clonotype registers medium-sized by frequency. This sequence joins TRBV2 and TRBJ2-7; no DNA is available, so the TRBD1 call from TCRdb remains unchecked. Germline CDR1 SNHLY, CDR2 FYNNEI. This CDR3 has 14 amino acids. Here the CDR3 reads CASSEPGQAYEQYF.

The genes are TRBV7-9 and TRBJ2-7; TCRdb's D gene call, TRBD1, goes unchecked for lack of DNA. The germline CDR1 and CDR2 sequences are SEHNR and FQNEAQ (reference sequence). CDR3 length: 13 amino acids. The CDR3 loop reads CASSPTGKYEQYF.

The CDR3 region is CASSKRRVKRGDNEQFF. The chain employs TRBV21-1 and TRBJ2-1; the D call from TCRdb, TRBD2, cannot be confirmed without DNA. TRBV21-1 is a pseudogene locus. The CDR3 extends over 17 amino acids.

The chain recombines TRBV20-1 with TRBJ2-3; TCRdb outputs TRBD2, but without DNA this stays unchecked. The CDR3 covers 17 residues. Germline assignment: CDR1 DFQATT and CDR2 SNEGSKA (reference sequence). Here the CDR3 reads CSARDGSGRYSTDTQYF.

The V gene is TRBV7-2, the J gene TRBJ2-2; checking the TCRdb D call of TRBD2 is not possible without DNA. The germline V gene has CDR1 SGHTA and CDR2 FQGNSA. The CDR3 extends over 17 amino acids. The CDR3: CASSPSNEVFFTGELFF.

The chain joins TRBV2 to TRBJ2-7; TCRdb calls TRBD1, which cannot be checked without DNA. This CDR3 is built from 14 residues. Germline assignment: CDR1 SNHLY and CDR2 FYNNEI. This CDR3 is CASSPPGQTYEQYF.

V is TRBV4-1 and J is TRBJ2-7; TCRdb's D gene call, TRBD1, goes unchecked for lack of DNA. CDR1 and CDR2 from the germline V gene are MGHRA and YSYEKL. CDR3 length: 15 residues. The CDR3: CASSQDIGQGREQYF.

V and J are TRBV19 and TRBJ2-1; without DNA, the TCRdb call of TRBD1 cannot be checked. The CDR3 is 15 residues long. The germline V gene has CDR1 LNHDA and CDR2 SQIVND (reference sequence). The CDR3: CASSPGQTSYNEQFF. The variable domain in full, with the rest retrieved from reference TRBV19 and TRBJ2-1, is DGGITQSPKYLFRKEGQNVTLSCEQNLNHDAMYWYRQDPGQGLRLIYYSQIVNDFQKGDIAEGYSVSREKKESFPLTVTSAQKNPTAFYLCASSPGQTSYNEQFFGPGTRLTVL.

This clonotype is medium-sized by frequency. This chain links TRBV13 with TRBJ2-7; TCRdb names TRBD2, which stays unverified in the absence of DNA. This CDR3 spans 15 amino acids. CDR1 and CDR2 (germline): PRHDT, FYEKMQ (reference sequence). The CDR3 is CASSTNGASEGEQYF.

The V call is TRBV7-8, the J call TRBJ1-1. This CDR3 spans 13 amino acids. The germline gives CDR1 SGHVS, CDR2 FQNEAQ. The CDR3 loop is CASSLGRTTEAFF.

Here the CDR3 reads CATSDILLARETQYF. The chain uses TRBV24-1 and TRBJ2-5; absent DNA, TCRdb's TRBD2 call cannot be checked. The CDR3 sequence is 15 residues long. Looked up from germline, CDR1 is KGHDR and CDR2 is SFDVKD.

The chain couples TRBV7-9 to TRBJ2-1; the D call from TCRdb, TRBD1, cannot be confirmed without DNA. The CDR3 sequence is 16 residues long. Per the germline V gene, CDR1 is SEHNR and CDR2 is FQNEAQ (reference sequence). CDR3 protein: CASSPQTGLRDNEQFF.

The chain couples TRBV29-1 to TRBJ2-1; TCRdb lists TRBD2, though no DNA is available to test this call. The CDR3 covers 13 residues. Looked up from germline, CDR1 is SQVTM and CDR2 is ANQGSEA. The CDR3 loop reads CSADSGRPVEQFF.

The chain links TRBV7-9 to TRBJ2-1. Looked up from germline, CDR1 is SEHNR and CDR2 is FQNEAQ (reference sequence). The CDR3 has 13 residues. CDR3 region: CASSFDEYNEQFF.

The chain links TRBV27 to TRBJ2-1; TCRdb outputs TRBD2, but without DNA this stays unchecked. The CDR3 runs 17 residues. Germline CDR1 MNHEY, CDR2 SMNVEV (reference sequence). The CDR3 sequence: CASSPAVVGRSYNEQFF.

The V call is TRBV19, the J call TRBJ1-1. CDR1 is LNHDA, CDR2 SQIVND, per germline (reference sequence). The CDR3 totals 12 residues. CDR3 protein: CASSMGDTEAFF.

V gene TRBV7-8 combines with J gene TRBJ2-7; there is no DNA to check the TCRdb D call of TRBD2. Looked up from germline, CDR1 is SGHVS and CDR2 is FQNEAQ. This CDR3 has 15 amino acids. Here the CDR3 reads CASSPGTNSGNEQYF.

The chain couples TRBV7-9 to TRBJ1-2; TCRdb indicates TRBD1, and absent DNA this call remains unverified. The CDR3 has 13 amino acids. The germline CDR1 and CDR2 sequences are SEHNR and FQNEAQ (reference sequence). CDR3 sequence reads: CASSDTGWYGYTF.

The gene calls are TRBV9 and TRBJ1-1; TCRdb's assignment of TRBD1 cannot be checked, as there is no DNA. The CDR3 spans 15 residues. Germline lookup yields CDR1 SGDLS and CDR2 YYNGEE. CDR3 residues: CASSGKTGLDTEAFF.

Measured by frequency, this clonotype is medium-sized. V usage is TRBV7-9 and J usage is TRBJ2-5; with no DNA, the TCRdb D assignment of TRBD2 cannot be verified. The CDR3 runs 14 residues. CDR1 and CDR2 from the germline V gene are SEHNR and FQNEAQ (reference sequence). The CDR3 is CASSYGLAEETQYF.

The rearrangement uses TRBV7-9 and TRBJ2-3; the D gene TCRdb calls, TRBD1, cannot be checked with no DNA. The CDR3 length is 12 residues. From germline, CDR1 is SEHNR and CDR2 FQNEAQ (reference sequence). The chain's CDR3 is CASRGQGDTQYF.

This clonotype is medium-sized (0.01 to 0.1%) by frequency. The gene calls are TRBV20-1 and TRBJ1-5; TCRdb returns TRBD1, unconfirmable since there is no DNA. CDR1 and CDR2 from the germline V gene are DFQATT and SNEGSKA (reference sequence). This CDR3 contains 14 residues. The CDR3 spells CSARSGKSNQPQHF.

The chain employs TRBV5-4 and TRBJ1-2; TCRdb outputs TRBD1, but without DNA this stays unchecked. This CDR3 is 14 amino acids long. Germline V lookup: CDR1 SGHNT, CDR2 YYREEE (reference sequence). The CDR3 sequence is CASSLSGTRYGYTF.

The CDR3 sequence: CASNRDYNSPLHF. This rearrangement joins TRBV25-1 to TRBJ1-6; the TCRdb call, TRBD1, lacks DNA for checking. The CDR3 covers 13 residues. From germline, CDR1 is MGHDK and CDR2 SYGVNS.

The chain is built from TRBV9 and TRBJ2-1; the D call of TRBD1 rests on TCRdb alone, since no DNA is present to check it. The CDR3 sequence is 15 residues long. Germline loops: CDR1 SGDLS, CDR2 YYNGEE. The CDR3 reads CASSVEGTGGYEQFF.

CDR3: CSASVPYNEQFF. This chain connects TRBV29-1 to TRBJ2-1; the D call of TRBD1 rests on TCRdb alone, since no DNA is present to check it. Germline assignment: CDR1 SQVTM and CDR2 ANQGSEA. The CDR3 length is 12 residues.

The rearrangement joins TRBV7-9 to TRBJ1-1. CDR1 is SEHNR and CDR2 is FQNEAQ in the germline V gene (reference sequence). The CDR3 covers 17 residues. CDR3 loop: CASSETTPTEPNTEAFF. Complete variable domain (other parts from reference TRBV7-9 and TRBJ1-1): DTGVSQNPRHKITKRGQNVTFRCDPISEHNRLYWYRQTLGQGPEFLTYFQNEAQLEKSRLLSDRFSAERPKGSFSTLEIQRTEQGDSAMYLCASSETTPTEPNTEAFFGQGTRLTVV.

V gene TRBV11-3 combines with J gene TRBJ2-1; as DNA is missing, the TRBD1 call by TCRdb cannot be tested. CDR3 length: 16 residues. Germline V gene sequence: CDR1 SGHNT, CDR2 YENEEA. The CDR3 here is CASSLLGGRGYNEQFF.

This chain uses TRBV5-1 with TRBJ1-1. The CDR3 is 12 amino acids. Per the germline V gene, CDR1 is SGHRS and CDR2 is YFSETQ. The CDR3 reads CASSLGGKEAFF.